Listed below are T cell receptor beta chains from one sample, sequenced in a study of human T cells and chemical hapten exposure. TCRdb passed the RACE reads through MiXCR, listing each CDR3 protein once. The sample lists about 380,000 distinct CDR3 sequences, roughly 5% occurring once. The specimen was whole blood, collected in connection with sensitization to the hapten diphenylcyclopropenone (DPC). These receptors were collected from a woman aged 45-60 years with alopecia areata. Some clones in this sample may be carry-over from other donors' samples. Each CDR3 is given with its conserved first and last residue. D genes are given only for firm matches. The listing skips clone size in some rows; elsewhere it reads once, few, many or a size class.

abundance	d_gene	v_gene	j_gene	CDR3nt	CDR3aa
-	-	TRBV5-5	TRBJ2-3	TGTGCCAGCAGATCCCCCGTGGATACGCAGTATTTT	CASRSPVDTQYF
-	TRBD1	TRBV6-5	TRBJ1-2	TGTGCCAGCAGTTACTGGGACAGGGAGGATGGCTACACCTTC	CASSYWDREDGYTF
few	-	TRBV7-2	TRBJ2-2	TGTGCCAGCAGCCGCAAAGGGGAGCCGGTCGGGGAGCTGTTTTTT	CASSRKGEPVGELFF
many	-	TRBV9	TRBJ2-7	TGTGCCAGCAGCGTAGGCTTCCGGAGTTCGCACGAGCAGTACTTC	CASSVGFRSSHEQYF
-	TRBD1	TRBV28	TRBJ2-7	TGTGCCAGCAGTGTCACAGGGGGGCAGTACTTC	CASSVTGGQYF
few	-	TRBV27	TRBJ1-3	TGTGCCAGCGGATCAGGGGCTGCTGGAAACACCATATATTTT	CASGSGAAGNTIYF
-	-	TRBV12-3/TRBV12-4	TRBJ1-1	TGTGCCAGCAGTCCTGCGGGAGTTGTGAACACTGAAGCTTTCTTT	CASSPAGVVNTEAFF
few	TRBD1	TRBV6-6	TRBJ1-2	TGTGCCAGCAGTTCAGGGACAGCCACTAACTATGGCTACACCTTC	CASSSGTATNYGYTF
many	TRBD2	TRBV29-1	TRBJ2-1	TGCAGCGTTGAAGATCGGGGGACTAGTCCCCCCGTTGAGCAGTTCTTC	CSVEDRGTSPPVEQFF
few	-	TRBV28	TRBJ1-5	TGTGCCAGCAATAGGGGCGGGAATCAGCCCCAGCATTTT	CASNRGGNQPQHF
many	-	TRBV29-1	TRBJ1-2	TGCAGCGTTGAATGGGGGGTTCGTCTCTATGGCTACACCTTC	CSVEWGVRLYGYTF
many	-	TRBV5-1	TRBJ1-2	TGCGCCAGCAGCTTGGAGTCTCAGGGGCGCGCTGCTAACACCTTC	CASSLESQGRAANTF
-	-	TRBV7-8	TRBJ2-1	TGTGCCAGCAGCTTATACGTTGCGGGTGGGGGGTATAATGAGCAGTTCTTC	CASSLYVAGGGYNEQFF
-	-	TRBV28	TRBJ2-6	TGTGCCAGCAGTTTATTCGGGGGAGCTGGGGCCAACGTCCTGACTTTC	CASSLFGGAGANVLTF
few	TRBD1	TRBV5-1	TRBJ2-1	TGCGCCAGCAGCTTCTCCGGACAGGGCAATGAGCAGTTCTTC	CASSFSGQGNEQFF
-	-	TRBV20-1	TRBJ2-3	TGCAGTGGGGAAAACAGGGCCTATAGCACAGATACGCAGTATTTT	CSGENRAYSTDTQYF
many	-	TRBV4-2	TRBJ1-2	TGTGCCAGCAGCCAGGAACTTCTTATCTTTCCCGGGAACTATGGCTACACCTTC	CASSQELLIFPGNYGYTF
few	TRBD2	TRBV3-1	TRBJ2-1	TGTGCCAGCAGTCCGCGGGGGGTCACCTACAATGAGCAGTTCTTC	CASSPRGVTYNEQFF
few	-	TRBV7-2	TRBJ2-1	TGTGCCAGCAGTTACGGGACACACTACAATGAGCAGTTCTTC	CASSYGTHYNEQFF
many	-	TRBV19	TRBJ2-7	TGTGCCAGTAGTATCACCGGGACCGGCGAGCAGTACTTC	CASSITGTGEQYF
few	-	TRBV28	TRBJ2-7	TGTGCCAGCGGATACAGCGCTGTCAGCTCCTACGAGCAGTACTTC	CASGYSAVSSYEQYF
-	-	TRBV6-5	TRBJ2-7	TGTGCCAGCAGTTACTCCTTGATCGGAAGCGAGCAGTACTTC	CASSYSLIGSEQYF
many	-	TRBV7-2	TRBJ1-2	TGTGCCAGCAGCTTAGATCCAGGGATACGAGGCTACACCTTC	CASSLDPGIRGYTF
many	-	TRBV12-3/TRBV12-4	TRBJ1-3	TGTGCCAGCAGTGGTCGGGGGAACACCATATATTTT	CASSGRGNTIYF
-	-	TRBV6-5	TRBJ2-3	TGTGCCAGCAGAGGTTCCCCGGTGACAGATACGCAGTATTTT	CASRGSPVTDTQYF
-	TRBD1	TRBV7-9	TRBJ1-2	TGTGCCAGCAGCTTAGGGACAGGCGGCTACACCTTC	CASSLGTGGYTF
-	-	TRBV9	TRBJ2-3	TGTGCCAGCAGCGTAGTTCTAGGCGCAGATACGCAGTATTTT	CASSVVLGADTQYF
-	TRBD1	TRBV9	TRBJ2-1	TGTGCCAGCAGCGTAGGGCAGGGGGCTTACAATGAGCAGTTCTTC	CASSVGQGAYNEQFF
many	-	TRBV7-9	TRBJ1-1	TGTGCCAGCAGCTTAGAACGACAGCTCGACACTGAAGCTTTCTTT	CASSLERQLDTEAFF
-	-	TRBV5-1	TRBJ2-5	TGCGCCAGCAGCCCCAGTTCGGCAGAGGGGACCCAGTACTTC	CASSPSSAEGTQYF
-	-	TRBV25-1	TRBJ2-1	TGTGCCAGCAGTTCACCGCAGCCCCGAAACCGCGATTCCTACAATGAGCAGTTCTTC	CASSSPQPRNRDSYNEQFF
many	TRBD1	TRBV29-1	TRBJ2-7	TGCAGCGTTGTGGACAGGGGATACGAGCAGTACTTC	CSVVDRGYEQYF
-	TRBD1	TRBV6-5	TRBJ1-4	TGTGCCAGCAGTTACTCAATGACAGGGCTTGAAAAACTGTTTTTT	CASSYSMTGLEKLFF
many	-	TRBV4-2	TRBJ2-3	TGTGCCAGCAGCCAAGACGGGACTTACACAGATACGCAGTATTTT	CASSQDGTYTDTQYF
-	-	TRBV10-3	TRBJ1-1	TGTGCCGCCCGATCGGGGGACGGGAACACTGAAGCTTTCTTT	CAARSGDGNTEAFF
many	TRBD2	TRBV7-9	TRBJ2-7	TGTGCCAGCAGCTCCGGACTAGAAGCCTACGAGCAGTACTTC	CASSSGLEAYEQYF